What follows are 6 T cell receptor beta chains derived from one specimen sequenced in a study of spatial heterogeneity in lung cancer. Study findings and constraints: It was found that expanded intratumoral alpha and beta TCR counts tracked tumor mutation counts.

TCRdb analysed the 5' RACE reads with MiXCR anew, one entry per CDR3 protein. The sample lists about 100,000 distinct CDR3 sequences, under 4.5% occurring once. Time point described: sample taken at primary tumor resection. No antigens are known for them. The specimen comprised lung tumor tissue, sampled at surgery. Every receptor here comes from a male donor with early-stage non-small cell lung cancer.

There are many counts of this clonotype. The V and J genes are TRBV4-1 and TRBJ1-5; TRBD1 is a possible D gene (6 bases). V was cut by 8 bases and J by 7 bases, with 18 bases left in between. Germline CDR1 and CDR2: MGHRA and YSYEKL. The length of the CDR3 is 14 residues. CDR3 coding DNA: TGCGCCAGCGGACGTGAAGGGGGACGGCAGCCCCAGCATTTT. This codes for CASGREGGRQPQHF.

This clonotype has a handful of counts. CDR3 in amino acids: CASSPGDSEAYGYTF. CDR3 bases: TGTGCCAGCTCCCCTGGGGACAGCGAAGCCTATGGCTACACCTTC. The chain uses TRBV18 and TRBJ1-2; 7 bases are a match to TRBD1. The trim removed 6 bases at V and 4 bases at J, leaving 11 bases unmatched. Germline V lookup: CDR1 KGHSH, CDR2 LQKENI. This CDR3 has 15 residues.

This clonotype appeared a few times. The chain joins TRBV4-1 to TRBJ1-1, with 11 bases that match TRBD1. Germline CDR1 MGHRA, CDR2 YSYEKL. CDR3 length: 17 residues. The V gene end was trimmed by 0 bases and the J gene end by 4 bases; junction bases not matched to a gene: 7. CDR3 coding DNA: TGCGCCAGCAGCCAAGAACCCGGACAGGGGGCGTTCACTGAAGCTTTCTTT. This encodes CASSQEPGQGAFTEAFF.

There are many counts of this clonotype. V and J are TRBV6-5 and TRBJ1-2; D not certain. The V gene lost 4 bases and the J gene lost 10 bases, with 22 bases spanning the gap. In germline, CDR1 is MNHEY, CDR2 SVGAGI. The CDR3 has 15 amino acids. The CDR3 DNA follows: TGTGCCAGCAGTTTGTCGGACGGAGGGCTCGCGGTCTACACCTTC. Amino acids: CASSLSDGGLAVYTF.

Ten or more counts support this clonotype. V gene TRBV12-3 or TRBV12-4 combines with J gene TRBJ2-1; 7 bases are a match to TRBD1. This CDR3 has 14 residues. V was pared by 5 bases and J by 4 bases, with 5 bases of the junction left unmatched. In DNA form, the CDR3 reads TGTGCCAGCAGTCCAACCAGGGGGTACAATGAGCAGTTCTTC. Amino acid sequence: CASSPTRGYNEQFF.

This clonotype was seen repeatedly, ten times or more. The chain links TRBV20-1 to TRBJ1-1, with D tentatively TRBD1 (6 bases). CDR3 length: 13 residues. V was pared by 6 bases and J by 8 bases, with 19 bases between. Germline-derived CDR1 and CDR2 are DFQATT and SNEGSKA (reference sequence). This CDR3 is CSARQAGPREAFF. The CDR3 nucleotides are TGCAGTGCGAGACAGGCCGGCCCCAGGGAAGCTTTCTTT.